The clone carrying this TCR beta chain was observed many times. This sample was included in a study of early T cells in non-severe SARS-CoV-2 infection. The CDR3 is made up of 15 amino acids. Looked up from germline, CDR1 is LGHNA and CDR2 is YSLEER. The V gene lost 0 bases and the J gene lost 8 bases, with 16 bases spanning the gap. TCRdb independently ran MiXCR on the 5' RACE reads; one entry per CDR3 protein. The sample holds about 45,000 distinct CDR3 sequences; more than 9% are singletons and the top ten take just over 20%. V gene TRBV4-3 combines with J gene TRBJ1-1, with D perhaps TRBD1 (5 bases). Sequencing used whole blood. The origin of this receptor is an adult who was a healthcare worker with PCR-confirmed SARS-CoV-2 infection or an uninfected control (not recorded which). The chain's CDR3 is CASSQDRDHRREAFF. The CDR3, as DNA: TGCGCCAGCAGCCAAGACCGGGACCACCGACGGGAAGCTTTCTTT.